This T cell receptor (beta chain) was sequenced during a study of T cell responses to AZD1222 COVID-19 vaccine. Whole-study context: The study pooled second doses at about 4 or about 12 weeks.

Method: immunoSEQ multiplex PCR; TCRdb's copy keeps in-frame clones and lacks some. The sample has 97,000 or so clones; around 86% are singletons. The germline V gene has CDR1 SGHDN and CDR2 FVKESK. Between the trimmed V and J ends, which lost 1 base and 2 bases, there was a span of 6 bases. The CDR3 consists of 13 residues. The sequence was obtained from an adult in good health. The chain joins TRBV14 to TRBJ2-7; weak D call: TRBD2 (5 bases). This sample comprised peripheral blood, obtained on day 0 of AZD1222 vaccination. The CDR3 is CASSQASPYEQYF. In DNA form, the CDR3 reads TGTGCCAGCAGCCAAGCTAGCCCCTACGAGCAGTACTTC.